These 27 T cell receptor beta chains came from one sample sequenced in a study of radiation and T cells in renal cell carcinoma. Specified time point: blood 2 weeks post-SBRT. Sample treatment: 15 Gy SBRT to primary tumor, nephrectomy 4 weeks later. Repertoires were generated with immunoSEQ multiplex PCR, while TCRdb's copy carries only in-frame clones and drops some. Of about 130,000 clones in the sample, around 80% were seen once. The sample in question was blood, obtained from a patient whose treatment included radiotherapy and nephrectomy. These TCRs come from a man aged 50-60 years with renal cell carcinoma.

V and J are TRBV2 and TRBJ2-2, with TRBD2 matching over 11 bases. The J segment lost 5 bases and the V segment lost 7 bases, leaving 3 bases of the junction unmatched. Germline V lookup: CDR1 SNHLY, CDR2 FYNNEI. CDR3 length: 14 amino acids. CDR3 amino acids: CASKLAGETGELFF. In nucleotides, the CDR3 is TGTGCCAGCAAACTAGCGGGGGAAACCGGGGAGCTGTTTTTT. The variable domain in full, with the rest retrieved from reference TRBV2 and TRBJ2-2, is EPEVTQTPSHQVTQMGQEVILRCVPISNHLYFYWYRQILGQKVEFLVSFYNNEISEKSEIFDDQFSVERPDGSNFTLKIRSTKLEDSAMYFCASKLAGETGELFFGEGSRLTVL.

The chain employs TRBV5-1 and TRBJ2-7; D perhaps matches TRBD1 (7 bases). CDR1 is SGHRS and CDR2 is YFSETQ in the germline V gene. This CDR3 comprises 13 residues. V lost 4 bases and J lost 2, with 10 bases in between. CDR3 protein: CASSAGQTYEQYF. The CDR3 DNA is TGCGCCAGCAGCGCGGGACAGACCTACGAGCAGTACTTC.

V is TRBV30 and J is TRBJ1-5; D gene unclear. The germline V and J ends were trimmed by 3 bases and 0 bases, with 12 bases remaining between them. The CDR3 totals 15 residues. Looked up from germline, CDR1 is GTSNPN and CDR2 is SVGIG (reference sequence). The CDR3: CAWSQRAYSNQPQHF. For the CDR3, the DNA is TGTGCCTGGAGCCAGAGAGCATATAGCAATCAGCCCCAGCATTTT. Using reference TRBV30 and TRBJ1-5 for the parts outside the CDR3, the full variable domain is SQTIHQWPATLVQPVGSPLSLECTVEGTSNPNLYWYRQAAGRGLQLLFYSVGIGQISSEVPQNLSASRPQDRQFILSSKKLLLSDSGFYLCAWSQRAYSNQPQHFGDGTRLSIL.

This clone was seen only once. The J gene is TRBJ2-1, the V gene TRBV5-1; 13 bases align to TRBD2. This CDR3 is 20 amino acids long. Germline lookup yields CDR1 SGHRS and CDR2 YFSETQ. The V and J ends lost 4 bases and 0 bases, in that order; junction bases with no gene match: 13. CDR3 sequence reads: CASSPVGTSGTSSSYNEQFF. For the CDR3, the DNA is TGCGCCAGCAGCCCTGTAGGGACTAGCGGGACGTCGAGCTCCTACAATGAGCAGTTCTTC.

This clone was picked up one time. The genes are TRBV6-1 and TRBJ1-6; the D gene is possibly TRBD1 (5 bases). V lost 5 bases and J lost 4, with 9 bases in between. Germline CDR1 and CDR2: MNHNS and SASEGT. The CDR3 is 14 residues long. In nucleotides, the CDR3 is TGTGCCAGCAGTTTAGGGGAGTATAATTCACCCCTCCACTTT. Translating gives CASSLGEYNSPLHF.

The chain carries TRBV7-2 and TRBJ2-2; D remains ambiguous. Deletions cut 5 bases from V and 3 bases from J, with 16 bases between. CDR3 length: 16 amino acids. Germline assignment: CDR1 SGHTA and CDR2 FQGNSA. CDR3: CASSDAQDGYTGELFF. Here the CDR3 DNA reads TGTGCCAGCAGCGATGCTCAGGACGGATACACCGGGGAGCTGTTTTTT. Drawing the rest from reference TRBV7-2 and TRBJ2-2, the complete variable domain is GAGVSQSPSNKVTEKGKDVELRCDPISGHTALYWYRQSLGQGLEFLIYFQGNSAPDKSGLPSDRFSAERTGGSVSTLTIQRTQQEDSAVYLCASSDAQDGYTGELFFGEGSRLTVL.

The sample holds one count of this clone. The rearrangement uses TRBV9 and TRBJ2-1; possible D gene TRBD2, 6 bases. The CDR3 has 16 amino acids. Germline V gene lookup returns CDR1 SGDLS and CDR2 YYNGEE. V lost 1 base and J lost 8, with 19 bases in between. CDR3 coding DNA: TGTGCCAGCAGCGTAACCGCGGGTTTTAGGGAGGATGAGCAGTTCTTC. This gives the protein CASSVTAGFREDEQFF.

This chain links TRBV4-1 with TRBJ1-2; TRBD1 aligns across 8 bases. V lost 2 bases and J lost 7; bases outside the gene matches: 6. The CDR3 totals 14 residues. Germline values: CDR1 MGHRA, CDR2 YSYEKL. The CDR3, as DNA: TGCGCCAGCAGCCAAACGACAGGGGAGGGTGGCTACACCTTC. This sequence encodes CASSQTTGEGGYTF.

The chain joins TRBV27 to TRBJ2-7; 10 bases match TRBD1. The trim removed 6 bases at V and 5 bases at J, leaving 4 bases unmatched. This CDR3 contains 13 residues. Germline assignment: CDR1 MNHEY and CDR2 SMNVEV (reference sequence). The CDR3 region is CASSETGGDEQYF. As DNA, the CDR3 is TGTGCCAGCAGCGAGACAGGGGGCGACGAGCAGTACTTC.

The V and J genes are TRBV29-1 and TRBJ2-1; 7 bases fit TRBD1. This CDR3 region has 14 residues. Germline V gene data show CDR1 as SQVTM and CDR2 as ANQGSEA. J gave up 6 bases and V 7 bases, and 12 bases lay outside the gene matches. Here the CDR3 reads CSAEQGVDRNEQFF. CDR3 in DNA: TGCAGCGCAGAGCAGGGGGTAGACCGCAATGAGCAGTTCTTC.

The V and J genes are TRBV2 and TRBJ2-7, with a possible D match to TRBD1 (6 bases). There are 14 residues in the CDR3. V was clipped by 6 bases and J by 3 bases, with 15 bases between them. The germline CDR1 and CDR2 sequences are SNHLY and FYNNEI. CDR3 in amino acids: CASSLRRGGYEQYF. The CDR3 region has the DNA TGTGCCAGCAGCCTGCGCCGAGGGGGCTACGAGCAGTACTTC.

The gene calls are TRBV2 and TRBJ1-1, with 8 bases fitting TRBD1. The CDR3 is 15 residues long. CDR1 is SNHLY, CDR2 FYNNEI, per germline. With V trimmed by 3 bases and J by 8 bases, 11 bases remained unmatched. As DNA, the CDR3 is TGTGCCAGCAGTGACGGGACAGGCCTCCTTCGGGAAGCTTTCTTT. Protein: CASSDGTGLLREAFF.

CDR3 in amino acids: CASSRWRGPAFNSPLHF. The CDR3 nucleotides read TGTGCCAGTAGTAGGTGGAGGGGGCCGGCTTTCAATTCACCCCTCCACTTT. V usage is TRBV19 and J usage is TRBJ1-6, with 7 nucleotides matching TRBD1. The V and J ends lost 4 bases and 7 bases, in that order; junction bases with no gene match: 13. CDR1 LNHDA and CDR2 SQIVND come from the germline V gene (reference sequence). The CDR3 is 17 residues long.

This chain connects TRBV7-2 to TRBJ1-3; unclear D gene. Germline V gene lookup returns CDR1 SGHTA and CDR2 FQGNSA. Trimming removed 8 bases from V and 0 bases from J, with 17 bases in between. This CDR3 has 16 residues. This chain's CDR3 is CASRKGPRNSGNTIYF. In DNA, the CDR3 is TGTGCCAGCCGAAAAGGTCCACGGAACTCTGGAAACACCATATATTTT.

The chain employs TRBV7-2 and TRBJ1-3; maybe TRBD1 (6 bases). V lost 2 bases and J lost 12, with 8 bases in between. Germline CDR1 is SGHTA and CDR2 is FQGNSA. This CDR3 region has 11 residues. The CDR3, as DNA: TGTGCCAGCAGCTTATACAGGGACATATATTTT. It encodes CASSLYRDIYF. Using reference TRBV7-2 and TRBJ1-3 for the parts outside the CDR3, the full variable domain is GAGVSQSPSNKVTEKGKDVELRCDPISGHTALYWYRQSLGQGLEFLIYFQGNSAPDKSGLPSDRFSAERTGGSVSTLTIQRTQQEDSAVYLCASSLYRDIYFGEGSWLTVV.

The V call is TRBV29-1, the J call TRBJ2-7; 7 bases map to TRBD2. Trimming took 7 bases from V and 0 from J; bases not matched to a gene: 3. The CDR3 contains 12 residues. Germline assignment: CDR1 SQVTM and CDR2 ANQGSEA. The CDR3 DNA reads as TGCAGCGGACTAGCCGCCTCCTACGAGCAGTACTTC. This encodes CSGLAASYEQYF.

The rearrangement joins TRBV5-4 to TRBJ1-4; the match to TRBD1 covers 8 bases. Germline V gene data show CDR1 as SGHNT and CDR2 as YYREEE (reference sequence). The CDR3 sequence is 15 residues long. With V trimmed by 3 bases and J by 8 bases, 9 bases remained unmatched. The CDR3 loop is CASSSTGEGKEKLFF. DNA of the CDR3: TGTGCCAGCAGCTCGACAGGGGAAGGGAAGGAAAAACTGTTTTTT.

The V call is TRBV28, the J call TRBJ2-2; D possibly corresponds to TRBD2 (8 bases). Germline lookup yields CDR1 MDHEN and CDR2 SYDVKM. Trimming stripped 5 bases from V and 4 bases from J, with 20 bases between. CDR3 length: 17 residues. The CDR3 loop reads CASSLGGGGLPTGELFF. CDR3 sequence (DNA): TGTGCCAGCAGTCTAGGGGGCGGGGGGCTTCCCACCGGGGAGCTGTTTTTT. Drawing the rest from reference TRBV28 and TRBJ2-2, the complete variable domain is DVKVTQSSRYLVKRTGEKVFLECVQDMDHENMFWYRQDPGLGLRLIYFSYDVKMKEKGDIPEGYSVSREKKERFSLILESASTNQTSMYLCASSLGGGGLPTGELFFGEGSRLTVL.

The rearrangement uses TRBV9 and TRBJ1-3, with D unclear. Germline CDR1 reads SGDLS; CDR2 reads YYNGEE. This CDR3 has 17 amino acids. Trimming left V 0 bases short and J 0 bases short, with 13 bases between. The CDR3 spells CASSVGSDAYSGNTIYF. The CDR3 DNA reads as TGTGCCAGCAGCGTAGGGTCCGACGCGTACTCTGGAAACACCATATATTTT.

V and J are TRBV5-1 and TRBJ2-1; 10 bases line up with TRBD2. Unmatched junction bases numbered 6, after V lost 0 bases and J lost 6 bases. Germline CDR1 SGHRS, CDR2 YFSETQ. The CDR3 spans 16 residues. The CDR3 region has the DNA TGCGCCAGCAGCTTGGGACTAGCGGGTGTGGGCAATGAGCAGTTCTTC. Amino acid sequence: CASSLGLAGVGNEQFF.

The chain uses TRBV7-2 and TRBJ2-1; D remains unclear. V dropped 1 base and J dropped 1 base, with 11 bases sitting between them. This CDR3 region has 16 residues. The germline gives CDR1 SGHTA, CDR2 FQGNSA. The CDR3 sequence is CASSLGSVVSYNEQFF. CDR3 nucleotide sequence: TGTGCCAGCAGCTTAGGTTCTGTAGTTTCCTACAATGAGCAGTTCTTC.

This chain links TRBV30 with TRBJ2-3; weak D call: TRBD2 (5 bases). Trimming took off 2 bases at V and 2 bases at J, with 14 bases between the two ends. The germline V gene encodes CDR1 GTSNPN and CDR2 SVGIG (reference sequence). There are 15 residues in the CDR3. In nucleotides, the CDR3 is TGTGCCTGGAGTCCCCTCTCGGGATTCACAGATACGCAGTATTTT. Translating gives CAWSPLSGFTDTQYF.

The genes are TRBV21-1 and TRBJ2-7; TRBD2 is taken as the D call from the table, unchecked against the DNA. TRBV21-1 is an annotated pseudogene. The CDR3 is 10 amino acids. The CDR3 loop reads CASSLDEQYF. The CDR3 coding sequence is TGTGCCAGCAGTCTCGACGAGCAGTACTTC.

The genes are TRBV28 and TRBJ1-2; TRBD1 aligns across 9 bases. The CDR3 runs 14 residues. V lost 6 bases to trimming and J lost 3 bases; unmatched junction nucleotides: 5. Germline-derived CDR1 and CDR2 are MDHEN and SYDVKM. CDR3 nucleotides: TGTGCCAGCAGCCAGGGACAGGGAGACTATGGCTACACCTTC. Translated, it gives CASSQGQGDYGYTF.

A note on this clone: Other DNA variants within this sample encode the same CDR3. The V gene is TRBV18, the J gene TRBJ2-7; 11 bases map to TRBD1. Germline CDR1 is KGHSH and CDR2 is LQKENI. This CDR3 spans 14 amino acids. With 6 bases clipped from V and 4 bases from J, the junction kept 5 bases outside the gene matches. CDR3 sequence (DNA): TGTGCCAGCTCGCCGGGGACAGGGGGATACGAGCAGTACTTC. Translated, it gives CASSPGTGGYEQYF.

This chain links TRBV18 with TRBJ2-4, with TRBD2 as a possible D gene (6 bases). This CDR3 has 13 amino acids. V lost 3 bases and J lost 8, with 11 bases in between. Looked up from germline, CDR1 is KGHSH and CDR2 is LQKENI. CDR3 in DNA: TGTGCCAGCTCACCGGGGGGTTTGGACATTCAGTACTTC. It specifies CASSPGGLDIQYF. Supplemented by reference TRBV18 and TRBJ2-4, the full variable domain reads NAGVMQNPRHLVRRRGQEARLRCSPMKGHSHVYWYRQLPEEGLKFMVYLQKENIIDESGMPKERFSAEFPKEGPSILRIQQVVRGDSAAYFCASSPGGLDIQYFGAGTRLSVL.

The J gene is TRBJ2-1, the V gene TRBV18; D might be TRBD1 (6 bases). The germline V and J ends were trimmed by 0 bases and 8 bases, with 17 bases remaining between them. Germline CDR1 and CDR2: KGHSH and LQKENI. The length of the CDR3 is 16 residues. The CDR3 DNA follows: TGTGCCAGCTCACCACCCTCAGGGGCGCGGTTACATGAGCAGTTCTTC. Translated, it gives CASSPPSGARLHEQFF.